This T cell receptor beta chain was sequenced during a study of T cell responses to AZD1222 COVID-19 vaccine. The method was immunoSEQ multiplex PCR; TCRdb's version includes in-frame clones alone and lacks a portion of them. The table includes about 57,000 clones, approximately 83% detected once. Notes on the study in general: Clonal diversity may have been underestimated, and the donors were mostly white British, with more females than males.

In regard to this clone: Its specificity is unknown.

From germline, CDR1 is SGHAT and CDR2 FQDESV (reference sequence). J lost 7 bases, V lost 3 bases, and 8 bases had no gene match. This CDR3 region has 14 residues. This TCR came from an adult in good health. The sample was peripheral blood, taken on day 0 of AZD1222 vaccination. The rearrangement joins TRBV11-1 to TRBJ2-7; 8 nucleotides agree with TRBD1. For the CDR3, the DNA is TGTGCCAGCAGCTTTAGAGACAGGGGCCCTGAGCAGTACTTC. Its protein product is CASSFRDRGPEQYF.